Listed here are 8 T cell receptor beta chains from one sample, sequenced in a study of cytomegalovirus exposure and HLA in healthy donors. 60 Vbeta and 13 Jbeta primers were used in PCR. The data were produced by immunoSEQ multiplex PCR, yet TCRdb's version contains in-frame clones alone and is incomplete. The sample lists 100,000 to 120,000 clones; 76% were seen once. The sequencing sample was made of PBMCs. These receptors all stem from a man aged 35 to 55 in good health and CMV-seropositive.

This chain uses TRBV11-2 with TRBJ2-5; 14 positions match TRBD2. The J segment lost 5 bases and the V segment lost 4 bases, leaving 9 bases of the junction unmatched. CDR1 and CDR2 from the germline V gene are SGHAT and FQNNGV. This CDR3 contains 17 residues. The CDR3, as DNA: TGTGCCAGCAGCTCCGGGACTAGCGGGGGCCAGGGGGAGACCCAGTACTTC. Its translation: CASSSGTSGGQGETQYF.

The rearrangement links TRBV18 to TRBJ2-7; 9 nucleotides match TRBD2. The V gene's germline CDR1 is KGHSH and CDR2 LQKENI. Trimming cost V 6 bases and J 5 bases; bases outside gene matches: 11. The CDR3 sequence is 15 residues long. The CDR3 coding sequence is TGTGCCAGCTCCCCGAGCGGGGGGTGGTTACACGAGCAGTACTTC. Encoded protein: CASSPSGGWLHEQYF. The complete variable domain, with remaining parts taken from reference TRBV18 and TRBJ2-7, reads NAGVMQNPRHLVRRRGQEARLRCSPMKGHSHVYWYRQLPEEGLKFMVYLQKENIIDESGMPKERFSAEFPKEGPSILRIQQVVRGDSAAYFCASSPSGGWLHEQYFGPGTRLTVT.

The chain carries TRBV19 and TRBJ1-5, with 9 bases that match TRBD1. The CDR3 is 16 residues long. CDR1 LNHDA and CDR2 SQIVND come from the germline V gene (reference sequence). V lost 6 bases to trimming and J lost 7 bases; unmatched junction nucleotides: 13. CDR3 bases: TGTGCCAGTAGAACAACGAACAGGGGGCTCGGACAGCCCCAGCATTTT. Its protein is CASRTTNRGLGQPQHF.

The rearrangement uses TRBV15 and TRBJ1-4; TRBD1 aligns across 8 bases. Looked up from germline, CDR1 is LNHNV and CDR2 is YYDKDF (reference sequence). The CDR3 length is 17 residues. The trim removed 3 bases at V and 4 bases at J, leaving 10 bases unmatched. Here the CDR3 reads CATSSGIRQGFNEKLFF. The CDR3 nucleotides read TGTGCCACCAGCAGCGGAATTCGACAGGGGTTTAATGAAAAACTGTTTTTT.

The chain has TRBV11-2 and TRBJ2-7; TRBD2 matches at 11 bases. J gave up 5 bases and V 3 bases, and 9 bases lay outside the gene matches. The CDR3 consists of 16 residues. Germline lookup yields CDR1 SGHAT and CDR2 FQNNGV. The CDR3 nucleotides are TGTGCCAGCAGCTTTATAGCGGGAGGGCCGCGAGACGAGCAGTACTTC. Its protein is CASSFIAGGPRDEQYF.

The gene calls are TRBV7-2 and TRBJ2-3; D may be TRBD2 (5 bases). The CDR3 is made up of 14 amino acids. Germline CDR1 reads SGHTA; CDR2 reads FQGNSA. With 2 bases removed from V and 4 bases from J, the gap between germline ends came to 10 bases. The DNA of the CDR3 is TGTGCCAGCAGCTTACACCCGGACTCAGATACGCAGTATTTT. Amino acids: CASSLHPDSDTQYF.

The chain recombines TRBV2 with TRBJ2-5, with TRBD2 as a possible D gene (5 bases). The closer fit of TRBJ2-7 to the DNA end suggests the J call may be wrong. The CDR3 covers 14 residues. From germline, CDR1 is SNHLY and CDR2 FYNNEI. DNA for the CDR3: TGTGCCAGCGGCGGAGAAGCGGCATCCTACGAGCAGTACTTC. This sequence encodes CASGGEAASYEQYF.

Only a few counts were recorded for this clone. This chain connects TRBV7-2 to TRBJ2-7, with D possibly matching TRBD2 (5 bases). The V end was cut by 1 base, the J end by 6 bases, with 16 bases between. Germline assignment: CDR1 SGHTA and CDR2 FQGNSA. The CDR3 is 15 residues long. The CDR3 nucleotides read TGTGCCAGCAGCTTAGGAGGCGTAAGAGGAGGCGAGCAGTACTTC. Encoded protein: CASSLGGVRGGEQYF.